This T cell receptor beta chain was sequenced for a study of blood T cells in healthy people across ages (dated by TCRdb to the mid-2010s). Turning to the overall study: In model experiments, roughly one uniquely barcoded TCR beta cDNA molecule per two T cells was captured by template switching. To track age-related changes in TCR beta repertoire diversity, the study relied on deep sequencing normalized with unique cDNA molecular identifiers. Donors were grouped into four age groups: young (average approximately 16 years), middle-aged (less than 40), aged (around 60) and long-lived (about 89). To avoid experimental bias, donors of different ages were randomly spread across the sequencing lanes. The study analyzed two additional independent replicas of 1 million unique cDNA reads from the same blood draw for two donors, one aged 18 to 29 and one aged 80 or older.

Of note for this clonotype: Its recognized antigen is unknown. This may come from a read error, since a much larger clone is one base off.

Overall study results and their limits: The percentage of naive T cells measured by flow cytometry correlated strongly with observed TCR beta diversity. Bulk unsorted PBMC profiling prevented conclusive comparison of naive and antigen-experienced compartments. As age increased, observed TCR beta diversity per million T cells dropped in a roughly linear way, and a significant reduction was already evident by age about 40. Estimates of total diversity based on one million sequenced T cells were considered lower bounds and underestimates. Because donor CMV infection status was unknown, age-related changes in expanded clonotypes were potentially confounded. Compared with the aged group, more naive CD4+ T cells, fewer expanded clones and increased TCR diversity were shown by the long-lived group, suggesting age selection.

The 39 donors, aged about 6 to 95 years, were systemically healthy Caucasian individuals from Russia. Each donor gave ten milliliters of peripheral blood, collected into EDTA-treated Vacutainer tubes. Ficoll-Paque density-gradient centrifugation was used to isolate PBMCs, with at least 6.5 million per sample. Total RNA was extracted from PBMCs with Trizol reagent, with at least 6 micrograms obtained per sample. For every donor, flow cytometry on a PBMC aliquot measured the percentage of naive CD45RAhigh/CD27high T cells. The library was produced with 5' RACE. The run used an Illumina HiSeq 2500. A second PCR of roughly 7 to 11 cycles was performed with a sample-barcoded 5' primer and a J-beta primer mix. A unique molecular identifier was introduced onto each TCR beta cDNA molecule by a template-switch 5' adaptor carrying 12 random nucleotides. Each sample yielded at least 3 million CDR3-containing paired-end reads. All of the RNA was converted into first-strand cDNA using the Mint cDNA synthesis kit, with a TRBC-specific oligonucleotide serving as the primer. After uracil-DNA glycosylase treatment, a first 18-cycle PCR used universal primers M1SS and BC2_uni_R on all cDNA. From the authors' description of their analysis: For normalization, 1 million high-quality reads, each with a distinct molecular identifier, were randomly selected from each sample. Reads with shared molecular identifiers were discarded instead of being binned into consensus sequences. MiTCR, set to a Q25 quality threshold and the strictest error-elimination algorithm, was used for CDR3 identification, clonotype clustering and error correction. A nonparametric unseen species model using Euler transformation provided a lower-bound estimate of total TCR beta diversity. TCRdb redid the processing of the public reads, applying fastp at Q25 and MiXCR, and retained in-frame beta chains. Each entry merges the rows of one CDR3 protein and shows their most common DNA and genes. V and J calls and clone size were set by TCRdb, not the authors. The sample profile shows fewer than 900,000 distinct CDR3 sequences; 30% to 45% of them were found once. The ten top clones hold 10% to 15% of the sample.

The origin of this receptor is a man between 18 and 35 years old in good health. Input material: blood.

The CDR3: CASSQERDRSREQYF. Here is the DNA: TGCGCCAGCAGCCAAGAAAGGGACAGATCCCGCGAGCAGTACTTC. This chain joins TRBV4-3 to TRBJ2-7; 7 central nucleotides agree with TRBD1. Trimming removed 0 bases from V and 6 bases from J; the gene matches leave 8 bases unexplained. CDR1 and CDR2 are drawn from the germline V gene: LGHNA, YSLEER. Spanning cysteine to phenylalanine, the CDR3 consists of 15 amino acids. Only the CDR3 DNA is retained, 45 bases long and in frame from the first base.